The 21 T cell receptor beta chains listed next were all sequenced from one sample in a study of lymphopenia after photon versus proton radiotherapy. Only in-frame clones appear in the TCRdb table, and some are missing; sequencing was by immunoSEQ multiplex PCR. Of 2,500 to 3,000 clones listed, 94% are singletons. The sample in question was peripheral blood, obtained from a patient treated with photon-based radiotherapy. These receptors were collected from an older woman with pancreatic cancer.

The chain is built from TRBV5-4 and TRBJ2-5; 8 nucleotides agree with TRBD1. Trimming at V came to 0 bases and at J to 5 bases, leaving 12 bases not matched to a gene. CDR3 size: 17 residues. From germline, CDR1 is SGHNT and CDR2 YYREEE (reference sequence). In DNA form, the CDR3 reads TGTGCCAGCAGCTTGGCATCCGGGACAGGAAGGGGGGAGACCCAGTACTTC. Its protein product is CASSLASGTGRGETQYF.

This chain uses TRBV4-3 with TRBJ2-7; 12 bases fit TRBD2. The CDR3 totals 15 residues. Per the germline V gene, CDR1 is LGHNA and CDR2 is YSLEER. V gave up 5 bases and J gave up 2 bases; unmatched junction bases: 4. This CDR3 reads CASSVRTSGTYEQYF. CDR3 DNA sequence: TGCGCCAGCAGCGTGCGGACTAGCGGGACCTACGAGCAGTACTTC.

This chain links TRBV27 with TRBJ1-5; D uncertain. Trimming took 5 bases from V and 4 from J, leaving 9 bases between them. This CDR3 is built from 13 residues. Germline assignment: CDR1 MNHEY and CDR2 SMNVEV (reference sequence). The DNA of the CDR3 is TGTGCCAGCAGTCCCGCCCTGAATCAGCCCCAGCATTTT. This gives the protein CASSPALNQPQHF.

The J gene is TRBJ1-1, the V gene TRBV18; maybe TRBD1 (5 bases). Germline CDR1 KGHSH, CDR2 LQKENI. This CDR3 contains 13 residues. The V and J ends lost 5 bases and 1 base respectively, with 8 bases between them. Here the CDR3 reads CASSGGGNTEAFF. The DNA for the CDR3 is TGTGCCAGCTCAGGGGGGGGGAACACTGAAGCTTTCTTT.

The chain combines TRBV20-1 with TRBJ1-1, with unresolved D. This CDR3 contains 11 residues. V was clipped by 5 bases and J by 4 bases, with 8 bases between them. Germline CDR1 reads DFQATT; CDR2 reads SNEGSKA (reference sequence). For the CDR3, the DNA is TGCAGTGCTGTCAGACTCACTGAAGCTTTCTTT. This encodes CSAVRLTEAFF.

The V gene is TRBV7-9, the J gene TRBJ1-1, with 7 nucleotides matching TRBD1. This CDR3 region has 14 residues. Trimming at V came to 1 base and at J to 2 bases, leaving 1 base not matched to a gene. CDR1 and CDR2 from the germline V gene are SEHNR and FQNEAQ (reference sequence). CDR3 residues: CASSLGDRNTEAFF. As DNA, the CDR3 is TGTGCCAGCAGCTTAGGGGACAGAAACACTGAAGCTTTCTTT.

This rearrangement joins TRBV11-2 to TRBJ1-1, with 7 bases fitting TRBD1. The V and J ends lost 5 bases and 4 bases, in that order; junction bases with no gene match: 10. CDR3 length equals 15 residues. Germline values: CDR1 SGHAT, CDR2 FQNNGV. CDR3 in amino acids: CASSATDGTVTEAFF. Here the CDR3 DNA reads TGTGCCAGCAGCGCCACAGACGGGACAGTCACTGAAGCTTTCTTT.

This clone occurred once. The rearrangement links TRBV15 to TRBJ2-2, with 11 bases fitting TRBD2. The CDR3 totals 16 residues. Unmatched junction bases numbered 3, after V lost 1 base and J lost 5 bases. Germline V lookup: CDR1 LNHNV, CDR2 YYDKDF (reference sequence). The CDR3 nucleotides read TGTGCCACCAGCAGAGTAAGGACTAGCGGGACCGGGGAGCTGTTTTTT. Protein sequence: CATSRVRTSGTGELFF.

The chain combines TRBV7-2 with TRBJ2-3; 9 bases match TRBD1. The CDR3 contains 15 residues. With 4 bases clipped from V and 6 bases from J, the junction kept 8 bases outside the gene matches. The V gene's germline CDR1 is SGHTA and CDR2 FQGNSA. CDR3 in DNA: TGTGCCAGCAGCTGGGACAGGGTCGTAATGGATACGCAGTATTTT. Residues: CASSWDRVVMDTQYF.

CDR3 nucleotide sequence: TGTGCCAGCAGGCCTGCCAGGGCCGATAATTCACCCCTCCACTTT. Protein sequence: CASRPARADNSPLHF. V and J are TRBV6-5 and TRBJ1-6; D is perhaps TRBD1 (5 bases). This CDR3 is 15 amino acids long. Germline assignment: CDR1 MNHEY and CDR2 SVGAGI. V was trimmed by 6 bases and J by 5 bases, leaving 14 bases between them.

The rearrangement joins TRBV7-9 to TRBJ2-3; the D is unclear. V lost 5 bases and J 3 bases, leaving 6 bases between the germline ends. CDR1 and CDR2 (germline): SEHNR, FQNEAQ (reference sequence). The CDR3 spans 12 residues. CDR3 amino acids: CASSGTTDTQYF. The CDR3 nucleotides read TGTGCCAGCAGCGGCACTACAGATACGCAGTATTTT.

CDR3 sequence reads: CASSLGTSGRQYF. The CDR3 DNA is TGCGCCAGCAGCTTGGGGACTAGCGGGCGACAGTACTTC. The rearrangement joins TRBV5-1 to TRBJ2-7, with TRBD2 matching over 11 bases. The germline CDR1 and CDR2 sequences are SGHRS and YFSETQ. The V and J ends lost 0 bases and 10 bases, in that order; junction bases with no gene match: 3. CDR3 size: 13 residues.

The chain is built from TRBV7-9 and TRBJ2-1; no firm D call. V gave up 5 bases and J gave up 9 bases, with 14 bases separating them. Looked up from germline, CDR1 is SEHNR and CDR2 is FQNEAQ (reference sequence). The CDR3 consists of 13 residues. The CDR3 DNA follows: TGTGCCAGCAGCCCTGCCCAATCGGGTGAGCAGTTCTTC. Protein product: CASSPAQSGEQFF. Full variable domain (outside the CDR3, taken from reference TRBV7-9 and TRBJ2-1): DTGVSQNPRHKITKRGQNVTFRCDPISEHNRLYWYRQTLGQGPEFLTYFQNEAQLEKSRLLSDRFSAERPKGSFSTLEIQRTEQGDSAMYLCASSPAQSGEQFFGPGTRLTVL.

The CDR3 here is CASSLVAGFSGNTIYF. Here the CDR3 DNA reads TGTGCCAGCAGCTTAGTTGCGGGGTTCTCTGGAAACACCATATATTTT. The V gene is TRBV11-2, the J gene TRBJ1-3; D unresolved. CDR3 length equals 16 residues. The germline V gene has CDR1 SGHAT and CDR2 FQNNGV. V was cut by 1 base and J by 0 bases, with 10 bases left in between.

This sequence joins TRBV19 and TRBJ1-5, with D possibly matching TRBD1 (6 bases). The germline V gene has CDR1 LNHDA and CDR2 SQIVND (reference sequence). V lost 6 bases, J lost 5 bases, and 11 bases lay in between. CDR3 size: 13 residues. For the CDR3, the DNA is TGTGCCAGTAGCCGACAGGTCTATCAGCCCCAGCATTTT. Encoded protein: CASSRQVYQPQHF.

CDR3 nucleotides: TGTGCCAGCAGTGACTGGACAGGGAGCACAGATACGCAGTATTTT. It specifies CASSDWTGSTDTQYF. The chain employs TRBV25-1 and TRBJ2-3, with TRBD1 matching over 8 bases. The trim removed 3 bases at V and 0 bases at J, leaving 2 bases unmatched. Germline V gene data show CDR1 as MGHDK and CDR2 as SYGVNS. The CDR3 has 15 amino acids.

The V and J genes are TRBV5-4 and TRBJ2-3, with TRBD2 as a possible D gene (5 bases). V was clipped by 0 bases and J by 10 bases, with 15 bases between them. The CDR3 runs to 14 residues. Germline-derived CDR1 and CDR2 are SGHNT and YYREEE (reference sequence). Written as DNA, the CDR3 is TGTGCCAGCAGCTTGGTCGATCCAGCGGAGCCGCAGTATTTT. Its translation is CASSLVDPAEPQYF.

This rearrangement joins TRBV4-2 to TRBJ1-6; D possibly corresponds to TRBD1 (6 bases). The V end was cut by 4 bases, the J end by 7 bases, with 17 bases between. This CDR3 comprises 16 residues. The V gene's germline CDR1 is LGHNA and CDR2 YNFKEQ. The CDR3 nucleotides are TGTGCCAGCAGCCCGCAGGGTGGACAGTACAATTCACCCCTCCACTTT. The encoded protein is CASSPQGGQYNSPLHF.

The chain links TRBV18 to TRBJ1-2, with 11 bases aligning to TRBD1. CDR3 length equals 15 residues. Trimming removed 3 bases from V and 4 bases from J; junction bases left unmatched: 4. From germline, CDR1 is KGHSH and CDR2 LQKENI. The CDR3 loop is CASSPSGTGGYGYTF. In nucleotides, the CDR3 is TGTGCCAGCTCACCGTCCGGGACAGGGGGCTATGGCTACACCTTC.

V gene TRBV7-9 combines with J gene TRBJ2-1; D is possibly TRBD2 (5 bases). Germline V gene data show CDR1 as SEHNR and CDR2 as FQNEAQ (reference sequence). V lost 3 bases and J lost 2, with 17 bases in between. The CDR3 spans 17 residues. CDR3 nucleotides: TGTGCCAGCAGCTTTAGGTCAGCTAGCCGAACCTACAATGAGCAGTTCTTC. This codes for CASSFRSASRTYNEQFF.

This clone was observed a single time. The chain couples TRBV18 to TRBJ2-3; D uncertain. Deletions cut 0 bases from V and 5 bases from J, with 6 bases between. The CDR3 loop spans 13 amino acids. Germline values: CDR1 KGHSH, CDR2 LQKENI. CDR3 sequence: CASSPPSRDTQYF. Here the CDR3 DNA reads TGTGCCAGCTCACCACCGTCTAGAGATACGCAGTATTTT. Combining the CDR3 with reference TRBV18 and TRBJ2-3 gives the whole variable domain NAGVMQNPRHLVRRRGQEARLRCSPMKGHSHVYWYRQLPEEGLKFMVYLQKENIIDESGMPKERFSAEFPKEGPSILRIQQVVRGDSAAYFCASSPPSRDTQYFGPGTRLTVL.